These 10 T cell receptor beta chains were sequenced from one sample in a study of radiotherapy plus CTLA-4 blockade in lung cancer. Produced via immunoSEQ multiplex PCR; TCRdb's table is partial and in-frame only. The repertoire holds 70,000 to 90,000 clones, with around 87% as singletons. The specimen was peripheral blood, collected from a patient treated with radiotherapy plus ipilimumab. These receptors were obtained from a human donor with non-small cell lung cancer who had stable disease on radiotherapy plus ipilimumab.

The chain has TRBV7-6 and TRBJ2-7; D is uncertain. Deletions cut 1 base from V and 4 bases from J, with 11 bases between. This CDR3 is built from 14 residues. Germline loops: CDR1 SGHVS, CDR2 FNYEAQ. CDR3 in DNA: TGTGCCAGCAGCTTAGTAATAGGCCGTTACGAGCAGTACTTC. Its translation is CASSLVIGRYEQYF. Full variable domain (missing parts from reference TRBV7-6 and TRBJ2-7): GAGVSQSPRYKVTKRGQDVALRCDPISGHVSLYWYRQALGQGPEFLTYFNYEAQQDKSGLPNDRFSAERPEGSISTLTIQRTEQRDSAMYRCASSLVIGRYEQYFGPGTRLTVT.

This chain joins TRBV25-1 and TRBJ1-1; no firm D call. This CDR3 has 15 amino acids. In germline, CDR1 is MGHDK, CDR2 SYGVNS. The V end lost 3 bases, the J end lost 4 bases, and 15 bases lay between the germline ends. CDR3 region: CASSEMKGVGTEAFF. CDR3 sequence (DNA): TGTGCCAGCAGTGAGATGAAGGGTGTGGGCACTGAAGCTTTCTTT.

The chain combines TRBV10-2 with TRBJ2-3, with D perhaps TRBD2 (6 bases). Germline CDR1 reads WSHSY; CDR2 reads SAAADI. The CDR3 has 15 amino acids. Between the trimmed V and J ends, which lost 10 bases and 0 bases, there was a span of 17 bases. In DNA form, the CDR3 reads TGCGCCACCTCCACCTCGGGGGTTAGCACAGATACGCAGTATTTT. It translates to CATSTSGVSTDTQYF.

This clone was found once. The chain has TRBV10-3 and TRBJ2-7, with 13 bases fitting TRBD2. V dropped 6 bases and J dropped 5; count of bases not matched to a gene: 7. Germline assignment: CDR1 ENHRY and CDR2 SYGVKD. The CDR3 has 15 residues. This chain's CDR3 is CAISATSGGVNEQYF. The CDR3 nucleotides are TGTGCCATCAGCGCAACTAGCGGGGGGGTGAACGAGCAGTACTTC.

This clone appeared once. This chain uses TRBV19 with TRBJ2-5; no firm D call. This CDR3 is built from 12 residues. The V and J ends lost 5 bases and 2 bases respectively, with 6 bases between them. Germline assignment: CDR1 LNHDA and CDR2 SQIVND (reference sequence). The CDR3 reads CASSALQETQYF. In DNA form, the CDR3 reads TGTGCCAGTAGTGCTCTACAAGAGACCCAGTACTTC.

The chain joins TRBV7-9 to TRBJ2-5, with a possible D match to TRBD2 (5 bases). From germline, CDR1 is SEHNR and CDR2 FQNEAQ (reference sequence). Trimming stripped 5 bases from V and 2 bases from J, with 9 bases between. There are 13 residues in the CDR3. The CDR3 bases are TGTGCCAGCAGCCAACGGGGACAAGAGACCCAGTACTTC. Residues: CASSQRGQETQYF.

A few counts support this clone. This specimen includes other DNA sequences encoding the same CDR3. The chain joins TRBV5-1 to TRBJ1-1, with 8 nucleotides matching TRBD1. The germline gives CDR1 SGHRS, CDR2 YFSETQ. V gave up 0 bases and J gave up 1 base; unmatched junction bases: 5. This CDR3 region has 16 residues. CDR3 sequence (DNA): TGCGCCAGCAGCTTGGGGCAGGGGGCGGGGAACACTGAAGCTTTCTTT. This translates into CASSLGQGAGNTEAFF.

V usage is TRBV9 and J usage is TRBJ1-2; maybe TRBD1 (6 bases). Germline V lookup: CDR1 SGDLS, CDR2 YYNGEE. CDR3 size: 17 residues. Trimming removed 0 bases at V and 0 bases at J, with 15 bases between. CDR3 DNA sequence: TGTGCCAGCAGCGTAGATGTTTTACAGGGTCCTAACTATGGCTACACCTTC. It translates to CASSVDVLQGPNYGYTF.

The V call is TRBV27, the J call TRBJ2-1; D may be TRBD1 (6 bases). Germline V gene sequence: CDR1 MNHEY, CDR2 SMNVEV (reference sequence). V lost 7 bases and J lost 2, with 12 bases in between. The CDR3 covers 14 residues. DNA for the CDR3: TGTGCCAGCAAAGCGAGGGGGACCTACAATGAGCAGTTCTTC. Encoded protein: CASKARGTYNEQFF.

The chain recombines TRBV18 with TRBJ2-5; TRBD1 matches at 8 bases. This CDR3 spans 14 amino acids. Germline V gene sequence: CDR1 KGHSH, CDR2 LQKENI. The junction had 3 bases not matched to a gene; V was cut back by 3 bases and J by 3 bases. Here the CDR3 reads CASSPKTGEETQYF. The CDR3 nucleotides read TGTGCCAGCTCACCTAAGACAGGGGAAGAGACCCAGTACTTC.